These 12 T cell receptor beta chains were all obtained from the same sample, sequenced in a study of T cell changes during pregnancy in multiple sclerosis (dated 2019 in TCRdb). The protocol used for the library was the immunoSEQ multiplex PCR assay. The clones in this table, taken by TCRdb from immuneACCESS, are in-frame only. Not every clone is retained; where verified, under half of the shortfall comes from an unresolved V gene, and the cause of the rest is unknown. Here the sample has approximately 38,000 clones; roughly 91% occur a single time. 6.1% of the sample is in the top ten clones. This specimen was CD8+ T cells from peripheral blood mononuclear cells, taken in the second trimester of pregnancy. The receptors here all came from a female donor with multiple sclerosis, enrolled in a pregnancy study.

The chain carries TRBV15 and TRBJ1-4; TRBD1 agrees at 9 bases. The CDR3 spans 15 residues. Germline V gene data show CDR1 as LNHNV and CDR2 as YYDKDF (reference sequence). V gave up 0 bases and J gave up 7 bases; unmatched junction bases: 3. The CDR3 DNA reads as TGTGCCACCAGCAGAGATGGGACAGGGTTTGAAAAACTGTTTTTT. This codes for CATSRDGTGFEKLFF.

V and J are TRBV13 and TRBJ2-5; 7 positions agree with TRBD2. Germline loops: CDR1 PRHDT, CDR2 FYEKMQ (reference sequence). Germline trimming cut 5 bases from V and 0 bases from J; bases unmatched to any gene: 15. CDR3 length: 18 amino acids. CDR3 sequence (DNA): TGTGCCAGCAGCCCGGAGGCCCTTAGCGGGCCGTACCAAGAGACCCAGTACTTC. Translated, it gives CASSPEALSGPYQETQYF.

The chain couples TRBV20-1 to TRBJ1-2; no clear D gene. The CDR3 covers 8 residues. Trimming removed 7 bases from V and 8 bases from J, with 5 bases in between. Germline-derived CDR1 and CDR2 are DFQATT and SNEGSKA (reference sequence). CDR3 sequence reads: CSVGGYTF. The CDR3 DNA follows: TGCAGTGTGGGCGGCTACACCTTC.

The chain couples TRBV29-1 to TRBJ1-2, with TRBD1 matching 7 bases. The CDR3 extends over 14 amino acids. Trimming cost V 0 bases and J 4 bases; bases outside gene matches: 5. Germline V gene lookup returns CDR1 SQVTM and CDR2 ANQGSEA. The CDR3 nucleotides read TGCAGCGTTGAAGACAAGAGACAGGGCTATGGCTACACCTTC. This encodes CSVEDKRQGYGYTF.

The chain employs TRBV30 and TRBJ2-2; 12 nucleotides agree with TRBD2. Unmatched junction bases numbered 2, after V lost 4 bases and J lost 11 bases. The CDR3 sequence is 12 residues long. The germline V gene encodes CDR1 GTSNPN and CDR2 SVGIG (reference sequence). CDR3 DNA sequence: TGTGCCTGGACTAGCGGGGGGGAAGAGCTGTTTTTT. Amino acid sequence: CAWTSGGEELFF.

This sequence joins TRBV7-6 and TRBJ2-1; 9 nucleotides agree with TRBD2. The CDR3 contains 15 residues. Germline V gene sequence: CDR1 SGHVS, CDR2 FNYEAQ. With V trimmed by 4 bases and J by 9 bases, 10 bases remained unmatched. The CDR3 region has the DNA TGTGCCAGCAGCTCTCCGGCGGGAGGGCCGGGTGAGCAGTTCTTC. It translates to CASSSPAGGPGEQFF.

The chain recombines TRBV9 with TRBJ1-2, with D possibly being TRBD1 (5 bases). This CDR3 spans 16 amino acids. The V and J ends lost 3 bases and 5 bases respectively, with 20 bases between them. CDR1 and CDR2 (germline): SGDLS, YYNGEE. The CDR3 DNA follows: TGTGCCAGCAGCGGCTGGAGGGAGGGGCTCGAGTATGGCTACACCTTC. It specifies CASSGWREGLEYGYTF.

The sample holds one count of this clone. The chain links TRBV4-2 to TRBJ2-7; D might be TRBD1 (6 bases). The ends were cut back, 3 bases at V and 5 bases at J, with 14 bases in the middle. CDR3 length: 14 residues. Germline CDR1 is LGHNA and CDR2 is YNFKEQ. CDR3 sequence (DNA): TGTGCCAGCAGCCAGGCTAGACAGGTCAACGAGCAGTACTTC. Encoded protein: CASSQARQVNEQYF.

The rearrangement links TRBV2 to TRBJ2-1; 10 nucleotides align to TRBD2. This CDR3 is built from 19 residues. Unmatched junction bases numbered 13, after V lost 4 bases and J lost 1 base. Germline V gives CDR1 SNHLY, CDR2 FYNNEI. CDR3 bases: TGTGCCAGCAGTGTCCGGGTTGGTGGGACTAGCGTATCCTACAATGAGCAGTTCTTC. Translation: CASSVRVGGTSVSYNEQFF.

The rearrangement joins TRBV10-1 to TRBJ2-5; TRBD1 matches at 8 bases. This CDR3 contains 14 residues. J lost 5 bases, V lost 5 bases, and 7 bases had no gene match. Looked up from germline, CDR1 is WNHNN and CDR2 is SYGVQD (reference sequence). CDR3 protein: CASSRQGTRETQYF. The CDR3 nucleotides read TGCGCCAGCAGTAGACAGGGGACAAGGGAGACCCAGTACTTC.

The rearrangement uses TRBV7-9 and TRBJ1-2, with D uncertain. Germline V gene lookup returns CDR1 SEHNR and CDR2 FQNEAQ (reference sequence). V was trimmed by 1 base and J by 4 bases, leaving 7 bases between them. The CDR3 consists of 13 residues. The CDR3 reads CASSLGGSYGYTF. The CDR3 region has the DNA TGTGCCAGCAGCTTAGGCGGAAGCTATGGCTACACCTTC.

The chain uses TRBV27 and TRBJ1-2, with no clear D. CDR1 is MNHEY and CDR2 is SMNVEV in the germline V gene (reference sequence). CDR3 length equals 13 residues. V lost 3 bases to trimming and J lost 7 bases, with 12 bases between them. CDR3 region: CASSFTVGAGYTF. The CDR3 bases are TGTGCCAGCAGTTTCACGGTCGGAGCTGGCTACACCTTC.